This T cell receptor beta chain is drawn from a study of OX40 agonist ivuxolimab in advanced cancers. Only in-frame clones appear in the TCRdb table, and some are missing; sequencing was by immunoSEQ multiplex PCR. This sample yields roughly 73,000 clones, of which around nine tenths are seen a single time; 2% to 2.5% belongs to the top ten. Between the trimmed V and J ends, which lost 1 base and 7 bases, there was a span of 11 bases. CDR3 length: 14 amino acids. Germline assignment: CDR1 MNHNS and CDR2 SASEGT. The chain joins TRBV6-1 to TRBJ1-3; TRBD1 is a possible D gene (5 bases). This sequence was found in an adult with an advanced solid tumor such as melanoma, head and neck, liver or kidney cancer. Sequenced here: CD4+ or CD8+ T cells sorted from blood, sampled in a trial of the OX40 agonist ivuxolimab. The DNA for the CDR3 is TGTGCCAGCAGTGAAGAGGGGAGAACCAACACCATATATTTT. Translated: CASSEEGRTNTIYF.